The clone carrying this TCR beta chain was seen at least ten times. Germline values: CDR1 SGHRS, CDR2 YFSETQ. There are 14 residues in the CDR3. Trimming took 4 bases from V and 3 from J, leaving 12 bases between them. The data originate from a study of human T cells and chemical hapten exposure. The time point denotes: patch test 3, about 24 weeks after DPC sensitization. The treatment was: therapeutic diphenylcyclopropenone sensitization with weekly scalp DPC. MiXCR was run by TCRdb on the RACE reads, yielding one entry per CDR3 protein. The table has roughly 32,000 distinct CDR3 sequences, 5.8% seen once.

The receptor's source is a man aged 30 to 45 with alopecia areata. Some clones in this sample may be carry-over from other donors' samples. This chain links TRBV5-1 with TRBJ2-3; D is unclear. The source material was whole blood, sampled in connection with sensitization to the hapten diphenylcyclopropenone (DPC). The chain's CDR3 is CASSQQHYTDTQYF. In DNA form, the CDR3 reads TGCGCCAGCAGCCAACAACACTATACAGATACGCAGTATTTT.